This note documents a single T cell receptor beta chain sequence. Its antigen remains unidentified. The data were taken from a study of cytomegalovirus exposure and HLA in healthy donors. General study points: The sole available immune exposure information was CMV serostatus. There were reportedly fewer N-insertions in an Asian-associated ancestry cluster than the roughly 610-donor mean, in a later analysis. Highest at DRB1 and lowest at HLA-C, TCR association rates differed among HLA loci in a later analysis.

The PCR was carried out with 60 Vbeta primers and 13 Jbeta primers. Only in-frame clones appear in the TCRdb table, and some are missing; sequencing was by immunoSEQ multiplex PCR. The data contain over 150,000 clones, about 76% of them singletons. Trimming stripped 4 bases from V and 0 bases from J, with 7 bases between. The CDR3 runs to 14 residues. CDR1 and CDR2 from the germline V gene are MNHEY and SVGAGI. The TCR sequence derives from a man aged 25-40 years in good health and CMV-seropositive. The chain links TRBV6-5 to TRBJ2-1; D not resolved. Sequenced input: PBMCs. The CDR3 region is CASSSRGSYNEQFF. CDR3 coding DNA: TGTGCCAGCAGTTCACGAGGCTCCTACAATGAGCAGTTCTTC.